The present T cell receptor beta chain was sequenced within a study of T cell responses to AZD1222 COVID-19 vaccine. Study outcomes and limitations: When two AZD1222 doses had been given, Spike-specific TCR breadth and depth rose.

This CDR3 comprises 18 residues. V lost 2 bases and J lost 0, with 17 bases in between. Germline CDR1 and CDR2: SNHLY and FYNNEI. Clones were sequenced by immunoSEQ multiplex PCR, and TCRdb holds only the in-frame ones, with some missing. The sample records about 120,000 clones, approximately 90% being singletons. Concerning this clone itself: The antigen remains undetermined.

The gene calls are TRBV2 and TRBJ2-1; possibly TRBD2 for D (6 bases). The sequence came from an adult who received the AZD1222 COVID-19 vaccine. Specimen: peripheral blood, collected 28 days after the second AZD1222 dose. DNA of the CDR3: TGTGCCAGCAGTGAACGGGGGAATATACTCAGCTCCTACAATGAGCAGTTCTTC. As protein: CASSERGNILSSYNEQFF.